The 3 T cell receptor beta chains listed next were all sequenced from one sample in a study of blood T cells in healthy people across ages. The use of a sample-barcoded 5' primer and a J-beta primer mix characterized a second PCR of roughly 6 to 12 cycles. TCRdb recomputed calls from the 5' RACE reads with MiXCR, one row per CDR3 protein. The table has some 850,000 distinct CDR3 sequences, 25% to 30% seen once. These data also formed part of another study, on T cells of mothers and their children.

The sequencing sample was made of blood. All receptors come from a boy aged 10-17 years in good health.

The gene calls are TRBV16 and TRBJ1-5, with D unresolved. This CDR3 is 15 amino acids long. Germline V CDR1 and CDR2: KGHSY, FQNENV. V was cut by 0 bases and J by 2 bases, with 8 bases left in between. In DNA form, the CDR3 reads TGTGCCAGCAGCCAATCCCCGTTGGGCAATCAGCCCCAGCATTTT. Protein: CASSQSPLGNQPQHF.

This clonotype was counted a few times. This sequence joins TRBV20-1 and TRBJ1-4; no reliable D call. The CDR3 loop spans 12 amino acids. V was trimmed by 7 bases and J by 6 bases, leaving 12 bases between them. CDR1 and CDR2 from the germline V gene are DFQATT and SNEGSKA (reference sequence). In nucleotides, the CDR3 is TGCAGTGGGTTGACGGCGGATGAAAAACTGTTTTTT. It encodes CSGLTADEKLFF.

This clonotype has only a few counts. J is TRBJ2-7 and V is TRBV7-2; tentative D call: TRBD1 (5 bases). The better agreement between TRBJ2-5 and the DNA end casts doubt on the J call. Germline values: CDR1 SGHTA, CDR2 FQGNSA. The CDR3 sequence is 16 residues long. CDR3 bases: TGTGCCAGCAGCCCCCAGGGTCCTCGGTCCCAAGAGACCCAGTACTTC. Its translation: CASSPQGPRSQETQYF.